This T cell receptor beta chain is drawn from a study of shared clonotypes between healthy human individuals. Whole-study findings and limits: In the sorted subsets, rarefaction showed sequencing was incomplete despite large depth. Non-shared clonotypes displayed generation probabilities falling below those of clonotypes present in all four donors. Generally, naive subsets came out with larger estimated richness than memory subsets.

Authors' processing steps: Filtering differed, since immunoSEQ gave only junction sequences and no quality scores. The data were produced by immunoSEQ multiplex PCR, yet TCRdb's version contains in-frame clones alone and is incomplete. V, J and clone size reflect that table, while D and trimming were determined from the DNA. The sample has about 2.3 million clones, just over 90% seen once; the top ten hold 0.39%. From germline, CDR1 is LNHDA and CDR2 SQIVND (reference sequence). Trimming took 4 bases from V and 4 from J, leaving 13 bases between them. The CDR3 extends over 14 amino acids. This clone was seen a handful of times. The antigen is undetermined.

J is TRBJ1-2 and V is TRBV19; D may be TRBD1 (5 bases). This clonotype was obtained from a man between 18 and 35 years old in good health. Some clones in this sample may be carry-over from other donors' samples. The sample comprised naive CD4+ T cells from PBMCs. Subset: CD45RA+ positively selected. CDR3 nucleotides: TGTGCCAGTAGTAGAGGACAAGCGGTCTATGGCTACACCTTC. It yields the protein CASSRGQAVYGYTF.